A selection of T cell receptor beta chains follows, all from one sample in a study of T cells in Graves' hyperthyroidism and ophthalmopathy. Using its own MiXCR run on the multiplex PCR reads, TCRdb lists one record per CDR3 protein. The sample gives some 440,000 distinct CDR3 sequences, about a sixth of which show up once; about 14% is in the top ten. Sample: blood. The receptors here all came from a woman between 18 and 29 years old with Graves' hyperthyroidism. CDR3s include the opening cysteine and the closing phenylalanine or tryptophan. A D gene is named only where the DNA matches it firmly. Size is stated for part of the rows, as once, few or many counts, or as a class when the clone is expanded.

many	TRBV11-2	NA	TRBJ2-3	CASSLFSGVVADTQYF	TGTGCCAGCAGCTTATTTTCAGGGGTGGTCGCAGATACGCAGTATTTT
NA	TRBV7-9	NA	TRBJ1-4	CASSPPGAPKTYNEKLFF	TGTGCCAGCAGCCCCCCCGGGGCCCCTAAGACCTATAATGAAAAACTGTTTTTT
many	TRBV7-2	NA	TRBJ1-2	CASSLFGSNYGYTF	TGTGCCAGCAGCTTATTCGGGTCTAACTATGGCTACACCTTC
NA	TRBV14	NA	TRBJ1-2	CASSPQGNQGYTF	TGTGCCAGCAGCCCTCAGGGTAACCAGGGCTACACCTTC
NA	TRBV20-1	NA	TRBJ2-1	CSAEGGRNGAYNEQFF	TGCAGTGCTGAAGGGGGACGTAACGGAGCCTACAATGAGCAGTTCTTC
NA	TRBV20-1	NA	TRBJ2-5	CGSRRGRRGETQYF	TGCGGAAGTCGGAGGGGGCGCCGAGGTGAGACCCAGTACTTC
NA	TRBV10-2	TRBD1	TRBJ1-2	CASTNRSGTVQLLYGYTF	TGCGCCAGCACGAATCGTTCCGGGACAGTACAGCTTCTCTATGGCTACACCTTC
NA	TRBV4-2	NA	TRBJ1-4	CASSAQEGVGDEKLFF	TGTGCCAGCAGCGCACAGGAAGGGGTGGGGGATGAAAAACTGTTTTTT
many	TRBV27	NA	TRBJ2-7	CASSSAPGPFSYEQYF	TGTGCCAGCAGTTCCGCTCCGGGTCCCTTTTCCTACGAGCAGTACTTC
few	TRBV20-1	TRBD2	TRBJ2-7	CSASWGAGGGYEQYF	TGCAGTGCTAGTTGGGGCGCCGGGGGGGGCTACGAGCAGTACTTC
NA	TRBV5-1	NA	TRBJ2-3	CASSWGLTNTDTQYF	TGCGCCAGCAGCTGGGGACTTACTAACACAGATACGCAGTATTTT
many	TRBV7-8	NA	TRBJ1-1	CASSLGTNTEAFF	TGTGCCAGCAGCTTAGGTACGAACACTGAAGCTTTCTTT
few	TRBV7-9	NA	TRBJ2-7	CASSSLQSEQYF	TGTGCCAGCAGCTCCTTACAGAGCGAGCAGTACTTC
few	TRBV15	TRBD2	TRBJ2-3	CATSRDRGGVFRTQYF	TGTGCCACCAGCAGAGACCGGGGGGGGGTCTTTCGAACGCAGTATTTT
many	TRBV12-3/TRBV12-4	NA	TRBJ2-3	CASSREGGGTDTQYF	TGTGCCAGCAGCCGAGAGGGGGGAGGGACAGATACGCAGTATTTT
NA	TRBV12-3/TRBV12-4	TRBD1	TRBJ2-1	CASRRGQYEQFF	TGTGCCAGCAGACGGGGACAGTATGAGCAGTTCTTC
many	TRBV7-2	TRBD1	TRBJ2-7	CASSPRQGLTYEQYF	TGTGCCAGCAGCCCAAGACAGGGTTTGACCTACGAGCAGTACTTC
few	TRBV6-2/TRBV6-3	NA	TRBJ1-2	CASSYGGGGGYTF	TGTGCCAGCAGTTACGGCGGGGGAGGAGGCTACACCTTC
many	TRBV28	TRBD1	TRBJ1-1	CASTPRRDRHTEAFF	TGTGCCAGCACCCCCAGGCGGGACAGGCACACTGAAGCTTTCTTT
few	TRBV11-3	NA	TRBJ2-2	CASSLLDYTGELFF	TGTGCCAGCAGCTTGCTGGACTACACCGGGGAGCTGTTTTTT